This record covers a single T cell receptor beta chain. These data belong to a study of early T cells in non-severe SARS-CoV-2 infection. Unique molecular identifiers were affixed to single, distinct cDNA molecules. TCRdb processed the 5' RACE reads anew with MiXCR; each CDR3 protein has one entry. This sample carries more than 55,000 distinct CDR3 sequences, approximately 12% of them seen once, and the ten largest clones take 1.3% to 1.5%. V was pared by 0 bases and J by 5 bases, with 13 bases between. Germline loops: CDR1 LNHNV, CDR2 YYDKDF (reference sequence). The CDR3 has 15 amino acids. Sequences were obtained from whole blood. The J gene is TRBJ2-5, the V gene TRBV15, with D perhaps matching TRBD2 (5 bases). The receptor comes from an adult who was a healthcare worker with PCR-confirmed SARS-CoV-2 infection or an uninfected control (not recorded which). The CDR3 spells CATSRESLVLETQYF. The CDR3 coding sequence is TGTGCCACCAGCAGAGAATCACTAGTCCTGGAGACCCAGTACTTC.